One sample yielded the 18 T cell receptor beta chains listed below, sequenced in a study of blood T cell repertoires in COVID-19. Profiling relied on immunoSEQ multiplex PCR, and the TCRdb table lists in-frame clones only, not all of them. The sample shows around 95,000 clones, just under 85% of them seen only once. Sequencing was carried out using peripheral blood. The receptors were gathered from a man aged 50 or older with active or convalescent COVID-19.

This chain connects TRBV5-4 to TRBJ2-1, with 9 positions matching TRBD2. Germline V gene sequence: CDR1 SGHNT, CDR2 YYREEE (reference sequence). The CDR3 length is 15 residues. V dropped 2 bases and J dropped 2; count of bases not matched to a gene: 2. In DNA form, the CDR3 reads TGTGCCAGCAGCTTCTCTAGCGGGGCCTACAATGAGCAGTTCTTC. It encodes CASSFSSGAYNEQFF.

Regarding this clone: The same CDR3 arises from other DNA sequences in this sample as well. The J gene is TRBJ1-2, the V gene TRBV5-1, with D tentatively TRBD1 (6 bases). Germline CDR1 SGHRS, CDR2 YFSETQ. CDR3 size: 14 residues. The ends were cut back, 0 bases at V and 2 bases at J, with 8 bases in the middle. CDR3 loop: CASSLDTGNYGYTF. In DNA form, the CDR3 reads TGCGCCAGCAGCTTGGATACAGGGAACTATGGCTACACCTTC.

The V gene is TRBV9, the J gene TRBJ1-2; TRBD1 is a possible D gene (6 bases). V was shortened by 0 bases and J by 0 bases, with 9 bases between the two germline ends. Germline-derived CDR1 and CDR2 are SGDLS and YYNGEE. The CDR3 spans 15 residues. The CDR3 region has the DNA TGTGCCAGCAGCGTAGGAGGGGGAGCTAACTATGGCTACACCTTC. Encoded protein: CASSVGGGANYGYTF.

Written as DNA, the CDR3 is TGTGCCAGCAGTCCGCAGGAAGAAAAACTGTTTTTT. Translating it yields CASSPQEEKLFF. The V gene is TRBV2, the J gene TRBJ1-4; D remains ambiguous. Germline loops: CDR1 SNHLY, CDR2 FYNNEI. V was cut by 5 bases and J by 8 bases, with 9 bases left in between. The CDR3 extends over 12 amino acids.

The chain has TRBV19 and TRBJ2-3; D unresolved. Germline loops: CDR1 LNHDA, CDR2 SQIVND (reference sequence). CDR3 length: 16 residues. Between the trimmed V and J ends, which lost 0 bases and 2 bases, there was a span of 12 bases. DNA of the CDR3: TGTGCCAGTAGTATAGAGGCCAACGCTGTCACAGATACGCAGTATTTT. This encodes CASSIEANAVTDTQYF.

The chain links TRBV7-2 to TRBJ1-4; D is unclear. Per germline, CDR1 SGHTA and CDR2 FQGNSA. The germline V and J ends were trimmed by 0 bases and 10 bases, with 6 bases remaining between them. The CDR3 is 12 amino acids. CDR3 nucleotides: TGTGCCAGCAGCTTAGCAGGCGGAAAACTGTTTTTT. Translating it yields CASSLAGGKLFF.

The chain is built from TRBV6-2 or TRBV6-3 and TRBJ2-2; 10 bases agree with TRBD2. Germline CDR1 is MNHEY and CDR2 is SVGEGT. Unmatched junction bases numbered 4, after V lost 3 bases and J lost 6 bases. CDR3 length: 15 amino acids. CDR3 in amino acids: CASSYLAGAAGELFF. The DNA of the CDR3 is TGTGCCAGCAGTTATCTAGCGGGAGCGGCCGGGGAGCTGTTTTTT.

The chain recombines TRBV19 with TRBJ2-1, with D possibly matching TRBD1 (6 bases). CDR1 LNHDA and CDR2 SQIVND come from the germline V gene (reference sequence). This CDR3 is built from 14 residues. V was clipped by 6 bases and J by 12 bases, with 21 bases between them. CDR3 sequence: CASRMPGAQISQFF. The CDR3 nucleotides read TGTGCCAGTAGGATGCCAGGGGCGCAGATTTCGCAGTTCTTC.

CDR3 sequence reads: CASAPTSGRYEQYF. As DNA, the CDR3 is TGTGCCAGCGCCCCGACTAGCGGGAGGTACGAGCAGTACTTC. V and J are TRBV3-1 (or the pseudogene TRBV3-2) and TRBJ2-7; 13 bases agree with TRBD2. The CDR3 has 14 amino acids. J lost 4 bases, V lost 8 bases, and 5 bases had no gene match. Germline-derived CDR1 and CDR2 are LGHDT and YNNKEL (reference sequence).

The V call is TRBV2, the J call TRBJ2-7, with 9 bases fitting TRBD1. Germline loops: CDR1 SNHLY, CDR2 FYNNEI. The CDR3 extends over 12 amino acids. With V trimmed by 6 bases and J by 7 bases, 4 bases remained unmatched. For the CDR3, the DNA is TGTGCCAGCAGCGGACAGGGGCGAGAGCAGTACTTC. It encodes CASSGQGREQYF.

This rearrangement joins TRBV6-5 to TRBJ1-3, with D possibly being TRBD1 (5 bases). V dropped 8 bases and J dropped 4 bases, with 18 bases sitting between them. CDR1 is MNHEY and CDR2 is SVGAGI in the germline V gene. This CDR3 has 15 residues. CDR3 sequence: CASLPGPRLGNTIYF. Written as DNA, the CDR3 is TGTGCCAGCCTGCCAGGGCCGAGGCTCGGAAACACCATATATTTT.

The chain combines TRBV30 with TRBJ2-7; weak D call: TRBD2 (6 bases). The CDR3 has 13 residues. Germline lookup yields CDR1 GTSNPN and CDR2 SVGIG (reference sequence). V was shortened by 1 base and J by 1 base, with 8 bases between the two germline ends. CDR3 amino acids: CAWSAGLSYEQYF. For the CDR3, the DNA is TGTGCCTGGAGTGCCGGACTATCCTACGAGCAGTACTTC.

This clone was seen a single time. The V call is TRBV18, the J call TRBJ2-5, with 7 bases that match TRBD1. The CDR3 consists of 14 residues. With V trimmed by 9 bases and J by 5 bases, 12 bases remained unmatched. Per the germline V gene, CDR1 is KGHSH and CDR2 is LQKENI. Here the CDR3 reads CASTGTDRSETQYF. CDR3 nucleotides: TGTGCCAGTACCGGGACAGATCGATCGGAGACCCAGTACTTC.

The V gene is TRBV25-1, the J gene TRBJ2-5; 7 bases match TRBD2. J was trimmed by 5 bases and V by 1 base; bases with no gene match: 4. Germline V gene data show CDR1 as MGHDK and CDR2 as SYGVNS. The CDR3 covers 14 residues. Written as DNA, the CDR3 is TGTGCCAGCAGTGAATTTAGGGAGGGCGAGACCCAGTACTTC. Translating gives CASSEFREGETQYF.

A note on this clone: This specimen includes other DNA sequences encoding the same CDR3. The rearrangement links TRBV5-8 to TRBJ2-7, with a weak D call TRBD1 (5 bases). This CDR3 spans 13 amino acids. Trimming took off 0 bases at V and 2 bases at J, with 6 bases between the two ends. Germline lookup yields CDR1 SGHTS and CDR2 YDEGEE. For the CDR3, the DNA is TGTGCCAGCAGCTTGGCAGGGACCTACGAGCAGTACTTC. This translates into CASSLAGTYEQYF. Drawing the rest from reference TRBV5-8 and TRBJ2-7, the complete variable domain is EAGVTQSPTHLIKTRGQQATLRCSPISGHTSVYWYQQALGLGLQFLLWYDEGEERNRGNFPPRFSGRQFPNYSSELNVNALELEDSALYLCASSLAGTYEQYFGPGTRLTVT.

This chain links TRBV2 with TRBJ2-3; 8 bases map to TRBD2. Per germline, CDR1 SNHLY and CDR2 FYNNEI. V lost 0 bases, J lost 6 bases, and 11 bases stayed unmatched. The CDR3 is 17 amino acids. The CDR3 region has the DNA TGTGCCAGCAGTGAAGCGGGTCGAGCGGGAGTTCACGATACGCAGTATTTT. Its translation is CASSEAGRAGVHDTQYF.

The chain uses TRBV27 and TRBJ1-2, with a possible D match to TRBD1 (6 bases). In germline, CDR1 is MNHEY, CDR2 SMNVEV (reference sequence). The CDR3 length is 15 residues. V lost 0 bases, J lost 2 bases, and 10 bases lay in between. The CDR3 DNA follows: TGTGCCAGCAGTTTATCCAGCACAGGGAACTATGGCTACACCTTC. Translating it yields CASSLSSTGNYGYTF.

The gene calls are TRBV5-5 and TRBJ1-5; no firm D call. Germline CDR1 reads SGHKS; CDR2 reads YYEKEE (reference sequence). This CDR3 has 14 residues. V gave up 4 bases and J gave up 12 bases, with 20 bases separating them. This CDR3 reads CASSLDGTDQLQHF. The CDR3 DNA sequence: TGTGCCAGCAGCCTAGACGGCACCGATCAACTCCAGCATTTT.